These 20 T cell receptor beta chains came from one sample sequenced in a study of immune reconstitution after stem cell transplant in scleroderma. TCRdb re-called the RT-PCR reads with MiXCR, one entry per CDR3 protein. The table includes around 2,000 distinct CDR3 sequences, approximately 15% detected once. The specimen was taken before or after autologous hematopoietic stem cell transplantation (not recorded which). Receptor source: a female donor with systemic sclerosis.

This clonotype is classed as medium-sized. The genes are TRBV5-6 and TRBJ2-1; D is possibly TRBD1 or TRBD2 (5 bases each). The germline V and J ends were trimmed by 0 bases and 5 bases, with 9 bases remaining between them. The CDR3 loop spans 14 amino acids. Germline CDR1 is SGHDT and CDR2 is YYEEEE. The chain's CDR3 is CASSLGQTNNEQFF. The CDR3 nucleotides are TGTGCCAGCAGCTTGGGACAGACTAACAATGAGCAGTTCTTC. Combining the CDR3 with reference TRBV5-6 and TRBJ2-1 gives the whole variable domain DAGVTQSPTHLIKTRGQQVTLRCSPKSGHDTVSWYQQALGQGPQFIFQYYEEEERQRGNFPDRFSGHQFPNYSSELNVNALLLGDSALYLCASSLGQTNNEQFFGPGTRLTVL.

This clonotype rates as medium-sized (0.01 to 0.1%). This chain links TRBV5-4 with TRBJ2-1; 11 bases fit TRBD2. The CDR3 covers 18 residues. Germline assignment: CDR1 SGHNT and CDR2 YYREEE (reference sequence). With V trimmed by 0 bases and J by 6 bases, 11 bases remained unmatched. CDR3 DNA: TGTGCCAGCAGCTTGGCTGGGGCTAGCGGGGGGACTGGCAATGAGCAGTTCTTC. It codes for CASSLAGASGGTGNEQFF.

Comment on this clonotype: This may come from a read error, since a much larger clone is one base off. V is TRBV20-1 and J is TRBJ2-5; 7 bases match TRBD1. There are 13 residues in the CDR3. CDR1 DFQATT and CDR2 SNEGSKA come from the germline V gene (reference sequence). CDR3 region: CSASRTGRETQCF. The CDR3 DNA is TGCAGTGCTTCTCGGACAGGACGAGAGACCCAGTGCTTC.

This CDR3 is CASRSRTGNEKLFF. CDR3 nucleotides: TGTGCCAGCAGATCTAGGACAGGGAATGAAAAACTGTTTTTT. V usage is TRBV7-9 and J usage is TRBJ1-4, with 8 bases matching TRBD1. The trim removed 6 bases at V and 5 bases at J, leaving 5 bases unmatched. Germline loops: CDR1 SEHNR, CDR2 FQNEAQ (reference sequence). This CDR3 has 14 residues.

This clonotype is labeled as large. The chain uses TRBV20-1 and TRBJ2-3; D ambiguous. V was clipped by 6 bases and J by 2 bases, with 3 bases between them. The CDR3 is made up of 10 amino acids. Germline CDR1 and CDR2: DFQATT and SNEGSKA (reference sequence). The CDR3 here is CSATTDTQYF. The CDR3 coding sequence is TGCAGTGCCACCACAGATACGCAGTATTTT.

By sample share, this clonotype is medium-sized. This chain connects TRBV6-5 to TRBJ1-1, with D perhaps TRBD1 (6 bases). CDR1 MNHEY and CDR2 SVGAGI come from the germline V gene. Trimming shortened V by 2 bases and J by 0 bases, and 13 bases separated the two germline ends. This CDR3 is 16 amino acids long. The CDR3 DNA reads TGTGCCAGCAGTTACACTGGGACAATAATGAACACTGAAGCTTTCTTT. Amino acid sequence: CASSYTGTIMNTEAFF.

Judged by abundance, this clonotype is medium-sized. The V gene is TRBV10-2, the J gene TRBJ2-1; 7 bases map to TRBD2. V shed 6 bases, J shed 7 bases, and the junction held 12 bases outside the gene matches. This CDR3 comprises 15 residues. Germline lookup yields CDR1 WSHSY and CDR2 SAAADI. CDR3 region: CASRPGTTGGNEQFF. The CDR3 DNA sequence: TGCGCCAGCAGACCCGGGACTACCGGGGGGAATGAGCAGTTCTTC.

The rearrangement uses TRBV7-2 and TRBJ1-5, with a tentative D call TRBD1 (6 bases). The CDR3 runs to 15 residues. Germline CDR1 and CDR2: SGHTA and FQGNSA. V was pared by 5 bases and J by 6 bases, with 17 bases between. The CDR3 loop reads CASSAWHRAGQPQHF. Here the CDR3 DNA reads TGTGCCAGCAGCGCGTGGCACAGGGCCGGTCAGCCCCAGCATTTT. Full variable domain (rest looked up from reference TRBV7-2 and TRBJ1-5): GAGVSQSPSNKVTEKGKDVELRCDPISGHTALYWYRQSLGQGLEFLIYFQGNSAPDKSGLPSDRFSAERTGGSVSTLTIQRTQQEDSAVYLCASSAWHRAGQPQHFGDGTRLSIL.

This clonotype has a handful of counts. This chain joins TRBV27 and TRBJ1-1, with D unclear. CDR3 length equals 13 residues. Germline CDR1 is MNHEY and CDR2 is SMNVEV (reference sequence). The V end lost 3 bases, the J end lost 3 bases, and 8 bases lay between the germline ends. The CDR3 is CASSFGLDTEAFF. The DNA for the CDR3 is TGTGCCAGCAGTTTCGGTTTGGACACTGAAGCTTTCTTT.

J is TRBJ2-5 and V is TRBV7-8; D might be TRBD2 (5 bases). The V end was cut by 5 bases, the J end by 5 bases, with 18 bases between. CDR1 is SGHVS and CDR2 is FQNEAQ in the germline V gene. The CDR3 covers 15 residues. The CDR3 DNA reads TGTGCCAGCAGCGCAACAATGACGGGAAGGGAGACCCAGTACTTC. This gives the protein CASSATMTGRETQYF.

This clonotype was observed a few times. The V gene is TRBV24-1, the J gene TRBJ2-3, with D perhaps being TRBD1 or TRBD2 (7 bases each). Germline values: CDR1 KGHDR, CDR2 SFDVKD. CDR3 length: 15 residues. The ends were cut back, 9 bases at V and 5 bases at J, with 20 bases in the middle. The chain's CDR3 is CATHGRGGEGDTQYF. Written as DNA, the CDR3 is TGTGCCACCCACGGCAGGGGGGGTGAGGGAGATACGCAGTATTTT.

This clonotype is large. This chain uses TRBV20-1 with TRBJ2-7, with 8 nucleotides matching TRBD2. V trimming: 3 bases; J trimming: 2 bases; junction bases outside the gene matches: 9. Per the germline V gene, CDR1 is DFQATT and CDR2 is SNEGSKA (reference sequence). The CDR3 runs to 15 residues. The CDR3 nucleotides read TGCAGTGCTAGTCGTCCGGGCGGGGGGACCTACGAGCAGTACTTC. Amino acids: CSASRPGGGTYEQYF.

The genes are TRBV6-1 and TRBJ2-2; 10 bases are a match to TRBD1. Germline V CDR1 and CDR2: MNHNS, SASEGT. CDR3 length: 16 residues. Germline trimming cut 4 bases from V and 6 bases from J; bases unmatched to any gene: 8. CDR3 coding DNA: TGTGCCAGCAGTGGACGGGACAGGGGAGTCGCCGGGGAGCTGTTTTTT. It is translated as CASSGRDRGVAGELFF.

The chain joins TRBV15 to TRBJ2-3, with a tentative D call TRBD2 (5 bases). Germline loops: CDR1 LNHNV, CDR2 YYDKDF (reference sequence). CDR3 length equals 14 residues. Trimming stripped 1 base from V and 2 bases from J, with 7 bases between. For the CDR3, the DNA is TGTGCCACCAGCAGAGGAGGGTTCACAGATACGCAGTATTTT. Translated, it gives CATSRGGFTDTQYF.

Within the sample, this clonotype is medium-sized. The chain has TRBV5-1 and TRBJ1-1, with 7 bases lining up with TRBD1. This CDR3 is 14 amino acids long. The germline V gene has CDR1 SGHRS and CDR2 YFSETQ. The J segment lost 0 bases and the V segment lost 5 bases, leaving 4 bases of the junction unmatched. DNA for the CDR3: TGCGCCAGCAGTTGGGACAGCGTGAACACTGAAGCTTTCTTT. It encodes CASSWDSVNTEAFF.

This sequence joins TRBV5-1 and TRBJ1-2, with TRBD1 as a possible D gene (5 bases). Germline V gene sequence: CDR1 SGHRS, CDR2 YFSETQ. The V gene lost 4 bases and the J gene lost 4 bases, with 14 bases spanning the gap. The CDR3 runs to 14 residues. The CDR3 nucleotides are TGCGCCAGCAGCCTGGATGGCGGGGCCTATGGCTACACCTTC. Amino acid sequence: CASSLDGGAYGYTF.

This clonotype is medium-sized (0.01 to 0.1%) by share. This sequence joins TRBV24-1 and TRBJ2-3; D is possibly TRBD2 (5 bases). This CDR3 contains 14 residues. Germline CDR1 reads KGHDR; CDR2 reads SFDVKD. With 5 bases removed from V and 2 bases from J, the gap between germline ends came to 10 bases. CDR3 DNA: TGTGCCACCAGTGCGACTAAGTCCACAGATACGCAGTATTTT. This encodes CATSATKSTDTQYF.

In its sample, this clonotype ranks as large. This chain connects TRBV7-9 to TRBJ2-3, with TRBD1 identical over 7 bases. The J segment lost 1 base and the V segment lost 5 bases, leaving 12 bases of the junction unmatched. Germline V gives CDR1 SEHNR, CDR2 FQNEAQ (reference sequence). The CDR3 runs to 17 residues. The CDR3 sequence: CASSPEPQGVGTDTQYF. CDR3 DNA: TGTGCCAGCAGCCCAGAGCCCCAGGGGGTGGGCACAGATACGCAGTATTTT.

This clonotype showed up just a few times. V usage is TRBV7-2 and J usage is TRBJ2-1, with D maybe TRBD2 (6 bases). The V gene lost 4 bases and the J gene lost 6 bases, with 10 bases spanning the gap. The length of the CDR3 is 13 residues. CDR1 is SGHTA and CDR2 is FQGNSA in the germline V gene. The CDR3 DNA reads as TGTGCCAGCAGCTCTCAGGGAGGCAATGAGCAGTTCTTC. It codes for CASSSQGGNEQFF. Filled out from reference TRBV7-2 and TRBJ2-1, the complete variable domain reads GAGVSQSPSNKVTEKGKDVELRCDPISGHTALYWYRQSLGQGLEFLIYFQGNSAPDKSGLPSDRFSAERTGGSVSTLTIQRTQQEDSAVYLCASSSQGGNEQFFGPGTRLTVL.

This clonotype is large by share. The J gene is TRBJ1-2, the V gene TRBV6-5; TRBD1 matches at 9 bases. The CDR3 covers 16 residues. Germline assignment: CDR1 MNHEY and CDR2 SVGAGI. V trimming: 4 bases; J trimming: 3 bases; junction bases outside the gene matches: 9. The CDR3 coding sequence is TGTGCCAGCAGTTTGGTAGCCGGGACAGGGTACTATGGCTACACCTTC. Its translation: CASSLVAGTGYYGYTF.